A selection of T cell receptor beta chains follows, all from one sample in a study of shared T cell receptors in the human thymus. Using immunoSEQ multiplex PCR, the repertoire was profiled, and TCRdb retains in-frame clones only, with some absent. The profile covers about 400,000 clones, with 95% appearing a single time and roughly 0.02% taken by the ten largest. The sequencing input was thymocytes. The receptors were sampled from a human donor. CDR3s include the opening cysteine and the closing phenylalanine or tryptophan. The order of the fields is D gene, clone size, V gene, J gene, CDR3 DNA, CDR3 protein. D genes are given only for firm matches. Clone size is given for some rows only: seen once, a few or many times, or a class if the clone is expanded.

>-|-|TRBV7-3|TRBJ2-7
TGTGCCAGCAGCTTAACGCGCTACGAGCAGTACTTC
CASSLTRYEQYF
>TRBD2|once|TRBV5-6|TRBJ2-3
TGTGCCAGCAGCACCATCCCCCTAGCGGGAGGGATAAATACGCAGTATTTT
CASSTIPLAGGINTQYF
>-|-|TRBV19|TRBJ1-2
TGTGCCAGTAGTGTACCAGCAGGACAGCACGATAAATTATTCTATGGCTACACCTTC
CASSVPAGQHDKLFYGYTF
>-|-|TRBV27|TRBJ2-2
TGTGCCAGCAGTCCCGCCAGCGGCACCGGGGAGCTGTTTTTT
CASSPASGTGELFF
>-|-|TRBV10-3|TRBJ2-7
TGTGCCATCAGTGAGGTTGCAAACTCCTACGAGCAGTACTTC
CAISEVANSYEQYF
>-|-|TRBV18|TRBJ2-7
TGTGCCAGCTCACCACTATCAGGGTGGTACGAGCAGTACTTC
CASSPLSGWYEQYF
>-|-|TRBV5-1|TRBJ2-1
TGCGCCAGCAGCTTGGCTTCGTGCGGATCCTACAATGAGCAGTTCTTC
CASSLASCGSYNEQFF
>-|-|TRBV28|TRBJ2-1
TGTGCCAGCAGTTTCCGGGGAGAGCAGTTCTTC
CASSFRGEQFF
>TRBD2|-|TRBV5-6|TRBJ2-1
TGTGCCAGCAGCTTGGTTTCCCTAGCGGGAGGATTCAACTACAATGAGCAGTTCTTC
CASSLVSLAGGFNYNEQFF
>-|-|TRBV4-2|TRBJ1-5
TGTGCCAGCAGCCGAGACAGCGGCAATCAGCCCCAGCATTTT
CASSRDSGNQPQHF
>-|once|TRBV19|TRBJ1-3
TGTGCCAGTAGTATGCGAACCAGGAATCACTCTGGAAACACCATATATTTT
CASSMRTRNHSGNTIYF